The rows below give T cell receptor beta chains drawn from one sample of a study of blood T cell repertoires in COVID-19. Measured with immunoSEQ multiplex PCR; TCRdb has only the in-frame clones, and not every one. The data hold tens of thousands of clones, with roughly 87% observed a single time. The source material was peripheral blood. These receptors were collected from a woman aged 45-65 years with acute or convalescent COVID-19. CDR3s include the opening cysteine and the closing phenylalanine or tryptophan. Fields, in order: V gene, clone size, D gene, J gene, CDR3 DNA, CDR3 protein. D genes are given only for firm matches. Clone size is not always given. Where it is, it says once, few, many or a class for expanded clones.

>TRBV28|-|-|TRBJ1-6
TGTGCCAGCACCCTAAGAGGGGGCTATAATTCACCCCTCCACTTT
CASTLRGGYNSPLHF
>TRBV7-7|-|-|TRBJ2-3
TGTGCTAGCAGCCTCACTCCAGGGGTTCCCACAGATACGCAGTATTTT
CASSLTPGVPTDTQYF
>TRBV19|-|-|TRBJ1-5
TGTGCCAGTAGTCGAGGGTGGGGTCAGCCCCAGCATTTT
CASSRGWGQPQHF
>TRBV11-3|-|-|TRBJ1-6
TGTGCCAGCAGCTCGGGAGCTACGAATTCACCCCTCCACTTT
CASSSGATNSPLHF
>TRBV5-8|-|-|TRBJ1-5
TGTGCCAGCAGCTCGTTCGCCAGGGATAGCAATCAGCCCCAGCATTTT
CASSSFARDSNQPQHF
>TRBV30|-|-|TRBJ2-4
TGTGCCTGGAGTGCGGGAGCGCCTAACATTCAGTACTTC
CAWSAGAPNIQYF
>TRBV27|-|-|TRBJ1-3
TGTGCCAGCAGCATTAGACAGGCAGCTGGAAACACCATATATTTT
CASSIRQAAGNTIYF
>TRBV19|-|-|TRBJ1-5
TGTGCCAGTACCGATGGGGGGTTCAATCAGCCCCAGCATTTT
CASTDGGFNQPQHF
>TRBV6-5|once|-|TRBJ2-7
TGTGCCAGCAGTATAAACTACGAGCAGTACTTC
CASSINYEQYF
>TRBV2|-|TRBD1|TRBJ1-2
TGTGCCAGGAAAACGGGACAGGCCTTAGGGGGCTACACCTTC
CARKTGQALGGYTF
>TRBV6-6|few|-|TRBJ1-5
TGTGCCAGCAGTCCCGTGGGGGCTGATCAGCCCCAGCATTTT
CASSPVGADQPQHF
>TRBV30|-|-|TRBJ1-5
TGTGCCTGGAGTCGAGAGGTTTTTGGCAATCAGCCCCAGCATTTT
CAWSREVFGNQPQHF
>TRBV6-5|-|-|TRBJ2-5
TGTGCCAGCAGGTCCCTTAGAGAGACCCAGTACTTC
CASRSLRETQYF
>TRBV6-5|-|-|TRBJ1-4
TGTGCCAGCAGTCGGGGATTTAATGAAAAACTGTTTTTT
CASSRGFNEKLFF
>TRBV6-6|-|-|TRBJ1-4
TGTGCCAGCAGTCGGACAGTTGCAACTAATGAAAAACTGTTTTTT
CASSRTVATNEKLFF
>TRBV28|-|-|TRBJ1-2
TGTGCCTACAGGAACACTAACTATGGCTACACCTTC
CAYRNTNYGYTF
>TRBV5-6|-|-|TRBJ1-1
TGTGCCAGCAGCTTCTCGGGGGAAGCTTTCTTT
CASSFSGEAFF
>TRBV27|-|-|TRBJ2-1
TGTGCCAGCACCGCGGGTCATGAGCAGTTCTTC
CASTAGHEQFF
>TRBV12-5|once|-|TRBJ1-5
TGTGCTAGTGGCCAATCCCTTGGCCCTCAACAGCATTTT
CASGQSLGPQQHF
>TRBV29-1|-|-|TRBJ2-1
TGCAGCGTTGAGTGGGTAGAGCGGGCGACCTATGAGCAGTTCTTC
CSVEWVERATYEQFF
>TRBV18|-|-|TRBJ2-7
TGTGCCAGCTCACCGACCCGGGGGTCCTACGAGCAGTACTTC
CASSPTRGSYEQYF
>TRBV27|-|TRBD1|TRBJ2-1
TGTGCCACGCACCGGGACAGCATGGAGTTCTTC
CATHRDSMEFF
>TRBV7-9|-|TRBD2|TRBJ2-1
TGTGCCAGCAGCTCCGGGACTAGCGGGAGGGCTGACAATGAGCAGTTCTTC
CASSSGTSGRADNEQFF
>TRBV24-1|-|-|TRBJ1-2
TGTGCCACCAGTGATAAACAACAGGGTGGCTACACCTTC
CATSDKQQGGYTF
>TRBV4-3|-|TRBD1|TRBJ1-6
TGCGCCAGCAGCCAGGAACAGGGGACACCCCTCCACTTT
CASSQEQGTPLHF
>TRBV2|-|-|TRBJ1-2
TGTGCCAGCAGTACAACCACTAGGGATCAGGATGGCTACACCTTC
CASSTTTRDQDGYTF
>TRBV5-1|once|-|TRBJ2-7
TGCGTCAGCAGCTTGGCCCGCGGGAACTACGAGCAGTACTTC
CVSSLARGNYEQYF
>TRBV2|-|-|TRBJ1-2
TGTGCCAGCAGTGTTCTGAACTATGGCTACACCTTC
CASSVLNYGYTF
>TRBV15|-|TRBD1|TRBJ2-7
TGTGCCACCAGCAGAGTAAGGACAGGGGCCCACGAGCAGTACTTC
CATSRVRTGAHEQYF
>TRBV30|once|TRBD1|TRBJ2-2
TGTGCCTTCAGACCCCAGGGGGCCGGGGAGCTGTTTTTT
CAFRPQGAGELFF
>TRBV3-1/TRBV3-2|-|-|TRBJ1-3
TGTGCCAGCAGCCAAGTAGAGGGAGGAAACACCATATATTTT
CASSQVEGGNTIYF
>TRBV5-1|few|-|TRBJ2-7
TGCGCCAGCAGCCTGGCTCGGGGATCCTACGAGCAGTACTTC
CASSLARGSYEQYF
>TRBV6-2/TRBV6-3|-|TRBD1|TRBJ1-6
TGTGCCAGCAGTAACACCGGGACAGGGCCCTCACCCCTCCACTTT
CASSNTGTGPSPLHF
>TRBV4-1|-|-|TRBJ1-3
TGCGCCAGCAGCCAAGTGTCGACAACTGGAAACACCATATATTTT
CASSQVSTTGNTIYF
>TRBV9|-|TRBD2|TRBJ2-7
TGTGCCAGCAGCCCGACTAGCGCCATCTACGAGCAGTACTTC
CASSPTSAIYEQYF
>TRBV4-1|-|-|TRBJ1-4
TGCGCCAGCAGCCAAGACTACAGCGGCCGGGCCAATGAAAAACTGTTTTTT
CASSQDYSGRANEKLFF
>TRBV6-5|-|-|TRBJ1-1
TGTGCCAGCAGTTACCGCGTGGGGGGGGGCGGTGAAGCTTTCTTT
CASSYRVGGGGEAFF
>TRBV30|-|-|TRBJ2-2
TGTGCCTGGAGTGTACAAGGCACGGGCGGGGAGCTGTTTTTT
CAWSVQGTGGELFF
>TRBV7-2|-|TRBD1|TRBJ2-3
TGTGCCAGCAGCTTAAGGGGGGCAGGGGGCCGGGATACGCAGTATTTT
CASSLRGAGGRDTQYF
>TRBV30|once|TRBD2|TRBJ2-1
TGTGCCTGGTTTCCTAGCGGCTCTGTCTACAATGAGCAGTTCTTC
CAWFPSGSVYNEQFF
>TRBV12-3/TRBV12-4|-|TRBD1|TRBJ2-7
TGTGCCAGCAGCTTAACAGGGGGCGAGCAGTACTTC
CASSLTGGEQYF
>TRBV28|-|-|TRBJ1-1
TGTGCCAGCAGGTCTCCGGGTAGGAACACTGAAGCTTTCTTT
CASRSPGRNTEAFF
>TRBV28|-|TRBD2|TRBJ2-3
TGTGCCAGCAGTTCCTATCGCGCGACTAGCGGGACTAGCACAGATACGCAGTATTTT
CASSSYRATSGTSTDTQYF
>TRBV4-3|few|TRBD2|TRBJ2-3
TGCGCCAGCAGCATAAGGGAGGGACTAGCGGGAGTAAATACGCAGTATTTT
CASSIREGLAGVNTQYF
>TRBV10-2|once|-|TRBJ1-6
TGCGCCAGCAGTGGGGACTTTAATTCACCCCTCCACTTT
CASSGDFNSPLHF
>TRBV19|-|-|TRBJ2-7
TGTGCCAGTAGCTCCCGCGGGAACCCCTCCTACGAGCAGTACTTC
CASSSRGNPSYEQYF
>TRBV28|-|-|TRBJ1-3
TGTGCCAGCAGTTTAGGGGGCGGCGGAAACACCATATATTTT
CASSLGGGGNTIYF
>TRBV6-5|-|-|TRBJ1-1
TGTGCCAGCAGATTTACAGGGATTGGCACTGAAGCTTTCTTT
CASRFTGIGTEAFF
>TRBV14|-|TRBD1|TRBJ1-4
TGTGCCAGCAGCCAAGGTTTGGGACAGGGCGAAAAACTGTTTTTT
CASSQGLGQGEKLFF
>TRBV4-2|once|-|TRBJ1-3
TGTGCCAGCAGCCAAGATCCGGCCCAGGGGTTTGGAAACACCATATATTTT
CASSQDPAQGFGNTIYF
>TRBV19|-|-|TRBJ2-7
TGTGCCAGTAGTATGGCAACAGGGCGCTACGAGCAGTACTTC
CASSMATGRYEQYF
>TRBV5-4|-|TRBD1|TRBJ2-7
TGTGCCAGCAGCTGGGACAGGGGGCCCTACGAGCAGTACTTC
CASSWDRGPYEQYF
>TRBV2|-|-|TRBJ2-1
TGTGCCAGCTCTGGGCTCAATGAGCAGTTCTTC
CASSGLNEQFF
>TRBV20-1|-|-|TRBJ2-3
TGCAGTGCTAGTCGAGCGGATACGCAGTATTTT
CSASRADTQYF